A single sample is the source of the 28 T cell receptor beta chains below, sequenced in a study of T cells in Graves' hyperthyroidism and ophthalmopathy. Amplified TCR beta CDR3 regions derived from RNA transcripts. TCR CDR3 underwent first-round RT-PCR with the HTBI primer set. TCRdb re-called the multiplex PCR reads with MiXCR, one entry per CDR3 protein. This sample yields 300,000 to 350,000 distinct CDR3 sequences, of which around 17% are seen a single time; approximately 31% belongs to the top ten. The specimen was blood. These receptor sequences come from a young man with Graves' hyperthyroidism.

As regards this clonotype: A junction end diverges from the germline sequence, so it may reflect a read error. This chain joins TRBV30 and TRBJ1-2; D possibly corresponds to TRBD1 (5 bases). This CDR3 region has 16 residues. Germline CDR1 and CDR2: GTSNPN and SVGIG (reference sequence). The CDR3 nucleotides are TGTGTCTGGAGTAGAACCGCGGGAGGGGATCGCTATGGCTACACCTTC. Protein: CVWSRTAGGDRYGYTF. The full variable domain, in which reference TRBV30 and TRBJ1-2 provide the parts outside the CDR3, is SQTIHQWPATLVQPVGSPLSLECTVEGTSNPNLYWYRQAAGRGLQLLFYSVGIGQISSEVPQNLSASRPQDRQFILSSKKLLLSDSGFYLCVWSRTAGGDRYGYTFGSGTRLTVV.

At least ten counts were recorded for this clonotype. This rearrangement joins TRBV12-3 or TRBV12-4 to TRBJ2-3; maybe TRBD1 (5 bases). Trimming left V 6 bases short and J 3 bases short, with 19 bases between. CDR3 size: 16 residues. The CDR3 spells CASRKTGQRKTDTQYF. Written as DNA, the CDR3 is TGTGCCAGCAGGAAGACCGGACAAAGAAAGACAGATACGCAGTATTTT.

The chain is built from TRBV24-1 and TRBJ2-5, with 8 bases aligning to TRBD2. With 3 bases clipped from V and 5 bases from J, the junction kept 13 bases outside the gene matches. Germline values: CDR1 KGHDR, CDR2 SFDVKD. This CDR3 comprises 17 residues. The CDR3 nucleotides are TGTGCCACCAGTGATCGGGGGGACGGGAGGGCCCGGGAGACCCAGTACTTC. It codes for CATSDRGDGRARETQYF.

Many counts were recorded for this clonotype. The CDR3 region has the DNA TGTGCCAGCAGTTCTAGCACTGGGGCCAACGTCCTGACTTTC. It translates to CASSSSTGANVLTF. The chain employs TRBV28 and TRBJ2-6; possibly TRBD2 for D (5 bases). CDR1 and CDR2 (germline): MDHEN, SYDVKM. The CDR3 is made up of 14 amino acids. With 4 bases removed from V and 2 bases from J, the gap between germline ends came to 6 bases. Looking up the rest from reference TRBV28 and TRBJ2-6 gives the full variable domain: DVKVTQSSRYLVKRTGEKVFLECVQDMDHENMFWYRQDPGLGLRLIYFSYDVKMKEKGDIPEGYSVSREKKERFSLILESASTNQTSMYLCASSSSTGANVLTFGAGSRLTVL.

V gene TRBV7-2 combines with J gene TRBJ1-4; TRBD1 might be the D (6 bases). This CDR3 has 15 amino acids. Germline CDR1 and CDR2: SGHTA and FQGNSA. The V end lost 5 bases, the J end lost 5 bases, and 15 bases lay between the germline ends. This CDR3 is CASSPRGADNEKLFF. The CDR3 bases are TGTGCCAGCAGCCCCCGGGGGGCTGACAATGAAAAACTGTTTTTT.

The J gene is TRBJ1-2, the V gene TRBV7-9; D is unclear. From germline, CDR1 is SEHNR and CDR2 FQNEAQ (reference sequence). This CDR3 is built from 14 residues. Trimming left V 1 base short and J 5 bases short, with 11 bases between. CDR3 sequence (DNA): TGTGCCAGCAGCTTAGGTTTACCTATTTATGGCTACACCTTC. It translates to CASSLGLPIYGYTF.

To note about this clonotype: This sequence may be a read error, since a much larger clone differs from it by one base. The chain links TRBV6-1 to TRBJ1-4, with TRBD1 as a possible D gene (5 bases). The CDR3 is 14 amino acids. The germline V gene has CDR1 MNHNS and CDR2 SASEGT. V lost 7 bases, J lost 6 bases, and 15 bases lay in between. CDR3 protein: CASTGDVTDEKLFF. In nucleotides, the CDR3 is TGTGCCAGCACCGGGGACGTCACTGATGAAAAACTGTTTTTT.

Many counts were recorded for this clonotype. The rearrangement uses TRBV11-2 and TRBJ2-1, with TRBD2 identical over 12 bases. Trimming cost V 5 bases and J 4 bases; bases outside gene matches: 6. CDR3 size: 16 residues. Germline V gene data show CDR1 as SGHAT and CDR2 as FQNNGV. CDR3 in amino acids: CASSPPTSGRYNEQFF. The CDR3 region has the DNA TGTGCCAGCAGCCCCCCCACTAGCGGGAGGTACAATGAGCAGTTCTTC.

The table lists this clonotype with many counts. The V and J genes are TRBV28 and TRBJ1-4; 7 positions agree with TRBD1. Germline V gene sequence: CDR1 MDHEN, CDR2 SYDVKM. V trimming: 6 bases; J trimming: 0 bases; junction bases outside the gene matches: 4. The CDR3 sequence is 15 residues long. Written as DNA, the CDR3 is TGTGCCAGCAGCGGGACAGTCGCAACTAATGAAAAACTGTTTTTT. This codes for CASSGTVATNEKLFF.

This clonotype has ten or more counts. This chain uses TRBV6-1 with TRBJ2-6, with D unresolved. The ends were cut back, 4 bases at V and 0 bases at J, with 1 base in the middle. Germline V lookup: CDR1 MNHNS, CDR2 SASEGT. The CDR3 totals 13 residues. The CDR3 sequence: CASSGSGANVLTF. CDR3 DNA: TGTGCCAGCAGTGGCTCTGGGGCCAACGTCCTGACTTTC.

There are many counts of this clonotype. This may come from a read error, since a much larger clone is one base off. The gene calls are TRBV2 and TRBJ1-1; TRBD1 might be the D (6 bases). V was clipped by 4 bases and J by 0 bases, with 6 bases between them. Germline CDR1 and CDR2: SNHLY and FYNNEI. This CDR3 contains 13 residues. The CDR3 sequence: CASSGQVNTEAFF. CDR3 DNA sequence: TGTGCCAGCAGTGGACAGGTGAACACTGAAGCTTTCTTT.

There are many counts of this clonotype. V gene TRBV11-3 combines with J gene TRBJ2-3; no definite D call. This CDR3 comprises 13 residues. Germline CDR1 reads SGHNT; CDR2 reads YENEEA. Trimming removed 6 bases at V and 0 bases at J, with 7 bases between. In DNA, the CDR3 is TGTGCCAGCAGTCCCTTTAGCACAGATACGCAGTATTTT. Translation gives CASSPFSTDTQYF.

This clonotype has more than one count but fewer than ten. This sequence joins TRBV5-1 and TRBJ2-5; TRBD2 aligns across 8 bases. The CDR3 sequence is 17 residues long. V lost 4 bases and J lost 0; bases outside the gene matches: 11. The germline gives CDR1 SGHRS, CDR2 YFSETQ. CDR3 sequence reads: CASSPEGGGRYQETQYF. The CDR3 DNA reads TGCGCCAGCAGCCCCGAGGGGGGCGGGAGGTACCAAGAGACCCAGTACTTC.

Many counts were recorded for this clonotype. The V call is TRBV28, the J call TRBJ2-7, with 8 bases identical to TRBD2. The CDR3 loop spans 16 amino acids. The trim removed 7 bases at V and 5 bases at J, leaving 16 bases unmatched. The germline V gene encodes CDR1 MDHEN and CDR2 SYDVKM. The CDR3 DNA reads TGTGCCAGCACTTTCCTTTCTAGCGGGTTTATTAACGAGCAGTACTTC. This translates into CASTFLSSGFINEQYF.

The chain is built from TRBV5-4 and TRBJ2-3; no definite D call. The CDR3 has 11 amino acids. From germline, CDR1 is SGHNT and CDR2 YYREEE (reference sequence). With 2 bases removed from V and 6 bases from J, the gap between germline ends came to 4 bases. The CDR3 loop reads CASSFHDTQYF. The CDR3 DNA reads TGTGCCAGCAGCTTTCATGATACGCAGTATTTT. Drawing the rest from reference TRBV5-4 and TRBJ2-3, the complete variable domain is ETGVTQSPTHLIKTRGQQVTLRCSSQSGHNTVSWYQQALGQGPQFIFQYYREEENGRGNFPPRFSGLQFPNYSSELNVNALELDDSALYLCASSFHDTQYFGPGTRLTVL.

This clonotype turned up a few times. The gene calls are TRBV10-3 and TRBJ1-1; no clear D gene. CDR3 length: 13 amino acids. Germline CDR1 and CDR2: ENHRY and SYGVKD. V shed 4 bases and J shed 1 base, with 7 bases lying between them. The CDR3 sequence is CAISGFKNTEAFF. The DNA for the CDR3 is TGTGCCATCAGTGGTTTTAAGAACACTGAAGCTTTCTTT.

There are many counts of this clonotype. This chain uses TRBV5-1 with TRBJ2-1; TRBD2 aligns across 8 bases. The CDR3 is 16 amino acids. Trimming removed 0 bases from V and 0 bases from J; junction bases left unmatched: 2. Per the germline V gene, CDR1 is SGHRS and CDR2 is YFSETQ. CDR3 protein: CASSLAGGGSYNEQFF. The DNA for the CDR3 is TGCGCCAGCAGCTTGGCCGGGGGGGGCTCCTACAATGAGCAGTTCTTC.

This clonotype was recorded many times. This chain links TRBV2 with TRBJ2-1; the match to TRBD2 covers 8 bases. The V gene's germline CDR1 is SNHLY and CDR2 FYNNEI. The CDR3 covers 15 residues. V was clipped by 2 bases and J by 8 bases; unmatched bases: 8. CDR3 protein: CASSELAGGTDEQFF. The CDR3 DNA sequence: TGTGCCAGCAGTGAATTGGCGGGGGGCACGGATGAGCAGTTCTTC.

This clonotype was found many times. V and J are TRBV6-1 and TRBJ2-5; TRBD2 matches 8 bases. V was pared by 6 bases and J by 3 bases, with 12 bases of the junction left unmatched. Germline loops: CDR1 MNHNS, CDR2 SASEGT. This CDR3 has 16 residues. CDR3 sequence: CASSPEVAGWEETQYF. The CDR3 coding sequence is TGTGCCAGCAGCCCCGAAGTAGCGGGGTGGGAAGAGACCCAGTACTTC.

In the case of this clonotype: A single base separates this from a much larger clone, so it may be a read error. The rearrangement joins TRBV20-1 to TRBJ2-2; D may be TRBD1 or TRBD2 (5 bases each). V was shortened by 7 bases and J by 3 bases, with 12 bases between the two germline ends. Germline lookup yields CDR1 DFQATT and CDR2 SNEGSKA (reference sequence). The CDR3 has 13 residues. CDR3 amino acids: CSVTPGHTGELFF. In DNA form, the CDR3 reads TGCAGTGTCACGCCGGGACACACCGGGGAGCTGTTTTTT.

This clonotype has ten or more counts. The V gene is TRBV20-1, the J gene TRBJ2-7; D is unclear. The CDR3 sequence is 11 residues long. The germline gives CDR1 DFQATT, CDR2 SNEGSKA (reference sequence). Trimming left V 3 bases short and J 6 bases short, with 9 bases between. The chain's CDR3 is CSASPLTEQYF. The CDR3 region has the DNA TGCAGTGCTAGCCCTCTTACCGAGCAGTACTTC.

This rearrangement joins TRBV24-1 to TRBJ1-5, with TRBD1 as a possible D gene (6 bases). The CDR3 is 15 residues long. V lost 9 bases to trimming and J lost 0 bases, with 14 bases between them. CDR1 is KGHDR and CDR2 is SFDVKD in the germline V gene. CDR3 in DNA: TGTGCCACCGGACAGTCGGGATATAGCAATCAGCCCCAGCATTTT. It is translated as CATGQSGYSNQPQHF.

Many counts were recorded for this clonotype. The chain links TRBV2 to TRBJ2-1; D is possibly TRBD2 (6 bases). The CDR3 loop spans 14 amino acids. Trimming pared 6 bases from V and 5 bases from J, leaving 14 bases between. Germline CDR1 is SNHLY and CDR2 is FYNNEI. The CDR3 here is CASSGTYGDNEQFF. The CDR3 DNA sequence: TGTGCCAGCAGCGGGACTTATGGGGACAATGAGCAGTTCTTC.

This clonotype turned up a few times. V is TRBV4-1 and J is TRBJ1-2; D call uncertain. The V and J ends lost 0 bases and 4 bases respectively, with 12 bases between them. This CDR3 has 15 residues. The germline V gene has CDR1 MGHRA and CDR2 YSYEKL. The CDR3: CASSQDDGYSYGYTF. The CDR3 DNA follows: TGCGCCAGCAGCCAAGACGATGGGTATAGCTATGGCTACACCTTC.

In the case of this clonotype: This clone may be a read error of a much larger clone one base away. This rearrangement joins TRBV28 to TRBJ1-2, with unresolved D. Germline V gene data show CDR1 as MDHEN and CDR2 as SYDVKM. The CDR3 spans 16 residues. Here the CDR3 DNA reads TGTACCAGCAAAACACCGGCCCCGACGGGCCTTCGTGGCTACACCTTC. This encodes CTSKTPAPTGLRGYTF.

The rearrangement links TRBV10-3 to TRBJ2-6, with TRBD1 matching over 10 bases. V dropped 2 bases and J dropped 3; count of bases not matched to a gene: 4. Germline assignment: CDR1 ENHRY and CDR2 SYGVKD. The CDR3 is 17 residues long. The CDR3 loop reads CAISEGTGARGANVLTF. The CDR3 nucleotides read TGTGCCATCAGTGAGGGGACAGGGGCGCGTGGGGCCAACGTCCTGACTTTC.

The V gene is TRBV9, the J gene TRBJ2-1, with 7 nucleotides matching TRBD2. This CDR3 contains 16 residues. The V segment lost 0 bases and the J segment 8 bases; nucleotides outside the gene matches: 11. Germline lookup yields CDR1 SGDLS and CDR2 YYNGEE. In DNA form, the CDR3 reads TGTGCCAGCAGCGTAGCGGCCAGCGGGGTCGTCTATGAGCAGTTCTTC. Its translation: CASSVAASGVVYEQFF. The whole variable domain, remainder taken from reference TRBV9 and TRBJ2-1, is DSGVTQTPKHLITATGQRVTLRCSPRSGDLSVYWYQQSLDQGLQFLIQYYNGEERAKGNILERFSAQQFPDLHSELNLSSLELGDSALYFCASSVAASGVVYEQFFGPGTRLTVL.

This clonotype appeared many times. V usage is TRBV30 and J usage is TRBJ2-3, with TRBD2 as a possible D gene (6 bases). V lost 0 bases, J lost 2 bases, and 9 bases lay in between. The germline V gene encodes CDR1 GTSNPN and CDR2 SVGIG (reference sequence). The CDR3 runs 14 residues. CDR3 sequence: CAWSVAGYTDTQYF. Written as DNA, the CDR3 is TGTGCCTGGAGTGTCGCGGGATACACAGATACGCAGTATTTT. Supplemented by reference TRBV30 and TRBJ2-3, the full variable domain reads SQTIHQWPATLVQPVGSPLSLECTVEGTSNPNLYWYRQAAGRGLQLLFYSVGIGQISSEVPQNLSASRPQDRQFILSSKKLLLSDSGFYLCAWSVAGYTDTQYFGPGTRLTVL.